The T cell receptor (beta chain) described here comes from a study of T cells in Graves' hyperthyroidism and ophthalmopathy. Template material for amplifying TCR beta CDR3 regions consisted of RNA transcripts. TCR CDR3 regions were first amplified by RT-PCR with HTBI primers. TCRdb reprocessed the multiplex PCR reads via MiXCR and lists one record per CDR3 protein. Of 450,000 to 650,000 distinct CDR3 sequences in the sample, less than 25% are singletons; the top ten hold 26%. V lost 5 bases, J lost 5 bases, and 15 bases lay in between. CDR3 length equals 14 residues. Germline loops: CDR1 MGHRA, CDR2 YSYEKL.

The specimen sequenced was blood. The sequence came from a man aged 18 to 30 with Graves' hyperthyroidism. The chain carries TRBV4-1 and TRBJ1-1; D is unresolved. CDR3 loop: CASSLQVLRTEAFF. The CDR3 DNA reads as TGCGCCAGCAGCTTGCAGGTCCTAAGGACTGAAGCTTTCTTT.